This T cell receptor (beta chain) was captured by sequencing in a study of shared clonotypes between healthy human individuals. Produced via immunoSEQ multiplex PCR; TCRdb's table is partial and in-frame only. The sample consists of 450,000 to 500,000 clones, around 73% of them appearing once. This CDR3 has 17 residues. Per germline, CDR1 SGHAT and CDR2 FQNNGV. V lost 5 bases to trimming and J lost 6 bases, with 23 bases between them. This clone has at least ten counts. The sequenced sample was PBMCs. The receptor comes from a woman aged 40 to 50 in good health. Some clones in this sample may be carry-over from other donors' samples. The rearrangement uses TRBV11-2 and TRBJ2-1; possibly TRBD2 for D (5 bases). CDR3 coding DNA: TGTGCCAGCAGCCCCCGGGAAGGGAGCGCCGCGGGCAATGAGCAGTTCTTC. It yields the protein CASSPREGSAAGNEQFF.